Following are 29 T cell receptor beta chains from one sample sequenced in a study of CD4 T cells in relation to SARS-CoV-2 and coronaviruses. The data were produced by immunoSEQ multiplex PCR, yet TCRdb's version contains in-frame clones alone and is incomplete. The repertoire holds roughly 15,000 clones, with 82% as singletons. Antigens of these TCRs are unknown. The unexposed donors gave CD4+ T cells in about 2010-2019, prior to COVID-19. After nine to ten days of culture, CD4+ T cells were isolated. Material: CD4+ T cells from PBMCs, cultured in vitro. The source of these receptors is a human donor in good health.

V gene TRBV18 combines with J gene TRBJ1-1; D gene uncertain. Trimming shortened V by 3 bases and J by 2 bases, and 4 bases separated the two germline ends. CDR3 length: 12 amino acids. Germline V gene lookup returns CDR1 KGHSH and CDR2 LQKENI. Here the CDR3 reads CASSPRNTEAFF. CDR3 DNA sequence: TGTGCCAGCTCACCGCGAAACACTGAAGCTTTCTTT. Full variable domain (outside the CDR3, taken from reference TRBV18 and TRBJ1-1): NAGVMQNPRHLVRRRGQEARLRCSPMKGHSHVYWYRQLPEEGLKFMVYLQKENIIDESGMPKERFSAEFPKEGPSILRIQQVVRGDSAAYFCASSPRNTEAFFGQGTRLTVV.

The CDR3 DNA sequence: TGTGCCACCAGAGCAACTAATGAAAAACTGTTTTTT. Amino acids: CATRATNEKLFF. This chain connects TRBV24-1 to TRBJ1-4; no definite D call. The germline V gene encodes CDR1 KGHDR and CDR2 SFDVKD. V was trimmed by 7 bases and J by 0 bases, leaving 2 bases between them. The CDR3 length is 12 residues.

V is TRBV7-8 and J is TRBJ1-6; 10 bases are a match to TRBD1. V gave up 5 bases and J gave up 9 bases; unmatched junction bases: 7. The CDR3 sequence is 15 residues long. In germline, CDR1 is SGHVS, CDR2 FQNEAQ. The CDR3 DNA reads as TGTGCCAGCAGCACCGTGACAGGGGGCGGTTCACCCCTCCACTTT. Protein product: CASSTVTGGGSPLHF.

This clone turned up a few times. V gene TRBV6-5 combines with J gene TRBJ1-3, with D possibly matching TRBD1 (5 bases). Trimming cost V 6 bases and J 7 bases, with 13 bases left between them. In germline, CDR1 is MNHEY, CDR2 SVGAGI. The CDR3 totals 13 residues. The CDR3, as DNA: TGTGCCAGCAGGAGCGGGGGATCCAACACCATATATTTT. Translating gives CASRSGGSNTIYF.

The chain joins TRBV2 to TRBJ2-7; D ambiguous. This CDR3 contains 12 residues. Germline assignment: CDR1 SNHLY and CDR2 FYNNEI. The germline V and J ends were trimmed by 3 bases and 4 bases, with 7 bases remaining between them. CDR3 residues: CASSDVGYEQYF. CDR3 nucleotide sequence: TGTGCCAGCAGTGATGTGGGTTACGAGCAGTACTTC. Supplemented by reference TRBV2 and TRBJ2-7, the full variable domain reads EPEVTQTPSHQVTQMGQEVILRCVPISNHLYFYWYRQILGQKVEFLVSFYNNEISEKSEIFDDQFSVERPDGSNFTLKIRSTKLEDSAMYFCASSDVGYEQYFGPGTRLTVT.

Only a few counts were recorded for this clone. The CDR3 spells CASSPLRGRDNEQFF. The CDR3 nucleotides read TGCGCCAGCAGCCCCTTGAGGGGCAGGGACAATGAGCAGTTCTTC. The chain recombines TRBV4-1 with TRBJ2-1, with D perhaps assigned TRBD1 or TRBD2 (5 bases each). Trimming cost V 4 bases and J 5 bases, with 15 bases left between them. This CDR3 has 15 residues. Germline V gene sequence: CDR1 MGHRA, CDR2 YSYEKL.

The chain joins TRBV30 to TRBJ2-2, with D possibly being TRBD2 (6 bases). Trimming cost V 3 bases and J 4 bases, with 6 bases left between them. Germline V gene data show CDR1 as GTSNPN and CDR2 as SVGIG (reference sequence). The CDR3 extends over 12 amino acids. CDR3: CAWRGGTGELFF. The CDR3 DNA reads as TGTGCCTGGAGGGGGGGCACCGGGGAGCTGTTTTTT. The variable domain in full, with the rest retrieved from reference TRBV30 and TRBJ2-2, is SQTIHQWPATLVQPVGSPLSLECTVEGTSNPNLYWYRQAAGRGLQLLFYSVGIGQISSEVPQNLSASRPQDRQFILSSKKLLLSDSGFYLCAWRGGTGELFFGEGSRLTVL.

CDR3: CASSLAGGIEQYF. In DNA, the CDR3 is TGTGCCAGCAGCTTAGCGGGAGGCATCGAGCAGTACTTC. This chain links TRBV7-2 with TRBJ2-7; possible D gene TRBD2, 6 bases. This CDR3 has 13 amino acids. V was trimmed by 0 bases and J by 6 bases, leaving 9 bases between them. Germline assignment: CDR1 SGHTA and CDR2 FQGNSA.

The chain is built from TRBV11-2 and TRBJ1-1, with a tentative D call TRBD1 (5 bases). Germline CDR1 is SGHAT and CDR2 is FQNNGV. The CDR3 covers 14 residues. V lost 5 bases and J lost 6, with 16 bases in between. In DNA, the CDR3 is TGTGCCAGCAGCCCCCGGACATCCTTTCCTGAAGCTTTCTTT. It yields the protein CASSPRTSFPEAFF. The whole variable domain, filled in from reference TRBV11-2 and TRBJ1-1, reads EAGVAQSPRYKIIEKRQSVAFWCNPISGHATLYWYQQILGQGPKLLIQFQNNGVVDDSQLPKDRFSAERLKGVDSTLKIQPAKLEDSAVYLCASSPRTSFPEAFFGQGTRLTVV.

This chain connects TRBV19 to TRBJ1-4, with D perhaps matching TRBD1 (5 bases). Germline lookup yields CDR1 LNHDA and CDR2 SQIVND (reference sequence). The CDR3 consists of 15 residues. V dropped 4 bases and J dropped 6 bases, with 15 bases sitting between them. The CDR3 spells CASSRDPRGHEKLFF. DNA of the CDR3: TGTGCCAGTAGTAGGGACCCCCGAGGACATGAAAAACTGTTTTTT.

V and J are TRBV7-9 and TRBJ2-5; D may be TRBD2 (6 bases). Germline loops: CDR1 SEHNR, CDR2 FQNEAQ (reference sequence). V was pared by 5 bases and J by 7 bases, with 14 bases between. The CDR3 loop spans 13 amino acids. CDR3 bases: TGTGCCAGCAGCGTCCGGGACTTCGGGACCCAGTACTTC. It yields the protein CASSVRDFGTQYF.

The chain is built from TRBV7-9 and TRBJ2-3, with D maybe TRBD1 (5 bases). Germline V gene data show CDR1 as SEHNR and CDR2 as FQNEAQ (reference sequence). This CDR3 is built from 15 residues. Trimming took 3 bases from V and 6 from J, leaving 16 bases between them. CDR3 sequence: CASSFESAGHDTQYF. In DNA form, the CDR3 reads TGTGCCAGCAGCTTTGAGAGCGCAGGGCATGATACGCAGTATTTT. The full variable domain, its missing parts supplied by reference TRBV7-9 and TRBJ2-3, is DTGVSQNPRHKITKRGQNVTFRCDPISEHNRLYWYRQTLGQGPEFLTYFQNEAQLEKSRLLSDRFSAERPKGSFSTLEIQRTEQGDSAMYLCASSFESAGHDTQYFGPGTRLTVL.

CDR3 protein: CASSQEEEGARNQPQHF. The CDR3 nucleotides read TGTGCCAGCAGCCAAGAGGAGGAGGGGGCTCGCAATCAGCCCCAGCATTTT. V gene TRBV3-1 (or the pseudogene TRBV3-2) combines with J gene TRBJ1-5; 7 bases agree with TRBD1. Germline CDR1 reads LGHDT; CDR2 reads YNNKEL (reference sequence). V was pared by 0 bases and J by 2 bases, with 7 bases of the junction left unmatched. The length of the CDR3 is 17 residues.

This clone was observed a handful of times. The rearrangement joins TRBV30 to TRBJ2-1; TRBD2 agrees at 11 bases. Germline V lookup: CDR1 GTSNPN, CDR2 SVGIG (reference sequence). CDR3 length: 15 amino acids. J gave up 8 bases and V 2 bases, and 8 bases lay outside the gene matches. The CDR3, as DNA: TGTGCCTGGAGTCCCGGACTAGCGGGCGGGGATGAGCAGTTCTTC. Its translation: CAWSPGLAGGDEQFF.

This chain joins TRBV6-2 or TRBV6-3 and TRBJ2-2; D perhaps matches TRBD2 (5 bases). Trimming removed 5 bases at V and 4 bases at J, with 8 bases between. This CDR3 contains 13 residues. From germline, CDR1 is MNHEY and CDR2 SVGEGT. In DNA, the CDR3 is TGTGCCAGCAGTACCGAGGGCACCGGGGAGCTGTTTTTT. It codes for CASSTEGTGELFF.

J is TRBJ2-3 and V is TRBV7-2; 9 bases line up with TRBD2. Germline V gene lookup returns CDR1 SGHTA and CDR2 FQGNSA. This CDR3 is 14 amino acids long. Trimming took 1 base from V and 9 from J; bases not matched to a gene: 5. The CDR3 DNA reads as TGTGCCAGCAGCTTAGAGCGGGGGGCGGGGACGCAGTATTTT. Its translation is CASSLERGAGTQYF.

In this sample, this clone turned up once. The J gene is TRBJ2-2, the V gene TRBV4-1; 11 bases align to TRBD2. Germline V gene sequence: CDR1 MGHRA, CDR2 YSYEKL. This CDR3 spans 15 amino acids. The ends lost 4 bases at V and 6 bases at J; junction bases unmatched: 4. CDR3 sequence (DNA): TGCGCCAGCAGCCCAACTAGCGGGAGACCCGGGGAGCTGTTTTTT. Translation gives CASSPTSGRPGELFF.

The chain couples TRBV19 to TRBJ2-2; either TRBD1 or TRBD2 may supply D (6 bases each). The CDR3 totals 15 residues. Trimming stripped 6 bases from V and 0 bases from J, with 11 bases between. Germline lookup yields CDR1 LNHDA and CDR2 SQIVND (reference sequence). CDR3 nucleotide sequence: TGTGCCAGTAGGTCCCGGGGGCCGAACACCGGGGAGCTGTTTTTT. Encoded protein: CASRSRGPNTGELFF.

This chain links TRBV5-6 with TRBJ2-3, with D possibly matching TRBD1 (6 bases). In germline, CDR1 is SGHDT, CDR2 YYEEEE. The CDR3 has 15 residues. The germline V and J ends were trimmed by 2 bases and 1 base, with 11 bases remaining between them. CDR3 amino acids: CASSFTGLGTDTQYF. The CDR3 DNA reads as TGTGCCAGCAGCTTCACAGGGTTGGGCACAGATACGCAGTATTTT.

The chain carries TRBV4-1 and TRBJ1-3; D not certain. Germline-derived CDR1 and CDR2 are MGHRA and YSYEKL. V was cut by 0 bases and J by 2 bases, with 8 bases left in between. The CDR3 is 15 residues long. The CDR3 nucleotides are TGCGCCAGCAGCCAAGAGGGCAGGCCTGGAAACACCATATATTTT. The encoded protein is CASSQEGRPGNTIYF.

The J gene is TRBJ1-1, the V gene TRBV5-6; 8 positions agree with TRBD1. CDR1 is SGHDT, CDR2 YYEEEE, per germline. This CDR3 contains 15 residues. J was trimmed by 1 base and V by 1 base; bases with no gene match: 3. This chain's CDR3 is CASSLLQGGNTEAFF. The CDR3 region has the DNA TGTGCCAGCAGCTTGTTACAGGGGGGGAACACTGAAGCTTTCTTT. The full variable domain, rest sourced from reference TRBV5-6 and TRBJ1-1, is DAGVTQSPTHLIKTRGQQVTLRCSPKSGHDTVSWYQQALGQGPQFIFQYYEEEERQRGNFPDRFSGHQFPNYSSELNVNALLLGDSALYLCASSLLQGGNTEAFFGQGTRLTVV.

The rearrangement links TRBV30 to TRBJ1-5; D is undetermined. The CDR3 runs 12 residues. CDR1 GTSNPN and CDR2 SVGIG come from the germline V gene (reference sequence). V lost 4 bases and J lost 4, with 8 bases in between. The CDR3 protein is CAWNLQNQPQHF. The CDR3, as DNA: TGTGCCTGGAATTTACAGAATCAGCCCCAGCATTTT.

This chain connects TRBV6-1 to TRBJ2-2, with TRBD2 matching over 14 bases. Germline V gene lookup returns CDR1 MNHNS and CDR2 SASEGT. The CDR3 runs to 16 residues. V shed 4 bases, J shed 8 bases, and the junction held 6 bases outside the gene matches. The CDR3 DNA sequence: TGTGCCAGCAGTGGGGGACTAGCGGGAGTTTCAGGGGAGCTGTTTTTT. Amino acids: CASSGGLAGVSGELFF.

The table lists this clone with a count of one. The chain combines TRBV7-8 with TRBJ1-5; D remains ambiguous. V lost 1 base and J lost 2, with 12 bases in between. The germline CDR1 and CDR2 sequences are SGHVS and FQNEAQ. CDR3 length equals 16 residues. The DNA for the CDR3 is TGTGCCAGCAGCTTAGAGGAGGGCACCCGCAATCAGCCCCAGCATTTT. Its protein product is CASSLEEGTRNQPQHF. The variable domain in full, with the rest retrieved from reference TRBV7-8 and TRBJ1-5, is GAGVSQSPRYKVAKRGQDVALRCDPISGHVSLFWYQQALGQGPEFLTYFQNEAQLDKSGLPSDRFFAERPEGSVSTLKIQRTQQEDSAVYLCASSLEEGTRNQPQHFGDGTRLSIL.

The J gene is TRBJ1-1, the V gene TRBV2; possible D gene TRBD1, 5 bases. The CDR3 spans 14 residues. Trimming pared 5 bases from V and 3 bases from J, leaving 13 bases between. Germline V lookup: CDR1 SNHLY, CDR2 FYNNEI. As DNA, the CDR3 is TGTGCCAGCAGTCCATCTGGGGCCTACACTGAAGCTTTCTTT. Translated: CASSPSGAYTEAFF.

This chain connects TRBV18 to TRBJ1-5; D may be TRBD1 (5 bases). V gave up 3 bases and J gave up 4 bases, with 13 bases separating them. The CDR3 consists of 15 residues. CDR1 and CDR2 from the germline V gene are KGHSH and LQKENI. CDR3 bases: TGTGCCAGCTCACCCGATGCAGGGTCGAATCAGCCCCAGCATTTT. As protein: CASSPDAGSNQPQHF.

This chain joins TRBV7-9 and TRBJ1-3; 8 nucleotides line up with TRBD1. The V segment lost 5 bases and the J segment 4 bases; nucleotides outside the gene matches: 10. Germline CDR1 reads SEHNR; CDR2 reads FQNEAQ (reference sequence). There are 16 residues in the CDR3. CDR3 amino acids: CASSTPRTGTGNTIYF. As DNA, the CDR3 is TGTGCCAGCAGCACCCCGCGGACAGGGACGGGAAACACCATATATTTT.

The chain has TRBV3-1 (or the pseudogene TRBV3-2) and TRBJ2-7; maybe TRBD2 (6 bases). The CDR3 spans 11 residues. V lost 11 bases and J lost 7, with 15 bases in between. CDR1 is LGHDT, CDR2 YNNKEL, per germline (reference sequence). The CDR3 DNA is TGTGCCGCGGGAAGCATGGGTGAGCAGTACTTC. It is translated as CAAGSMGEQYF.

The gene calls are TRBV5-6 and TRBJ1-2, with TRBD1 matching 9 bases. CDR1 and CDR2 (germline): SGHDT, YYEEEE. V shed 4 bases, J shed 8 bases, and the junction held 15 bases outside the gene matches. This CDR3 has 16 amino acids. CDR3 in amino acids: CASSEQGARGLGGYTF. The DNA of the CDR3 is TGTGCCAGCAGCGAACAGGGGGCAAGGGGCCTGGGCGGCTACACCTTC. Filled out from reference TRBV5-6 and TRBJ1-2, the complete variable domain reads DAGVTQSPTHLIKTRGQQVTLRCSPKSGHDTVSWYQQALGQGPQFIFQYYEEEERQRGNFPDRFSGHQFPNYSSELNVNALLLGDSALYLCASSEQGARGLGGYTFGSGTRLTVV.